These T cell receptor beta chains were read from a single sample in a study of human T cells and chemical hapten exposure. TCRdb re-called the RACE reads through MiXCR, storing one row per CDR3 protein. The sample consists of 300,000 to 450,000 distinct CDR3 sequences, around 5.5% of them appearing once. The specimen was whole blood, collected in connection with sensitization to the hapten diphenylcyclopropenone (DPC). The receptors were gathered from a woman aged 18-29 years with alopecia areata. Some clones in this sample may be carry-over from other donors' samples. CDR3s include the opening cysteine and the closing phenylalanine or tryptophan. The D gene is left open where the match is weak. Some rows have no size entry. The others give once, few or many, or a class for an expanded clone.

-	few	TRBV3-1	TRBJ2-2	TGTGCCAGCAGCCTACTCTACCCCCGACAGGAAAACACCGGGGAGCTGTTTTTT	CASSLLYPRQENTGELFF
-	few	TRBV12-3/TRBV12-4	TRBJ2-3	TGTGCCACCTCGAAAGCGGACGGCCCGGGAGATACGCAGTATTTT	CATSKADGPGDTQYF
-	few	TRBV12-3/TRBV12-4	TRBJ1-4	TGTGCCAGCAGTCTTGGACAGTACGGTGAAAAACTGTTTTTT	CASSLGQYGEKLFF
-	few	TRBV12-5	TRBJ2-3	TGTGCTAGTGGTCCTGGAGGGGCAGGGAGTACAGATACGCAGTATTTT	CASGPGGAGSTDTQYF
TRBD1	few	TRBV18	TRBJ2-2	TGTGCCAGCTTGGGACAGCTTAACACCGGGGAGCTGTTTTTT	CASLGQLNTGELFF
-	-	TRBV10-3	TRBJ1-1	TGTGCCATCAGTGAAGCAGTGGGCACTGAAGCTTTCTTT	CAISEAVGTEAFF
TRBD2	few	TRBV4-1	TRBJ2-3	TGCGCCAGCAGCCAAGGAATCGGGGGGGCCACAGATACGCAGTATTTT	CASSQGIGGATDTQYF
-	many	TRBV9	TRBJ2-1	TGTGCCAGCAGCGTAGTGGGCGGATACAATGAGCAGTTCTTC	CASSVVGGYNEQFF
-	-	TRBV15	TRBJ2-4	TGTGCCACCAGCAGAGATTTTTACGGATTAGCCAAAAACATTCAGTACTTC	CATSRDFYGLAKNIQYF
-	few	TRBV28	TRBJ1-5	TGTGCCAGCAGTTTAGCTAGCAGGGATCGAAATCAGCCCCAGCATTTT	CASSLASRDRNQPQHF
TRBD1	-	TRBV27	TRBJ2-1	TGTGCCAGCAGGGACAGGGTCAGCTACAATGAGCAGTTCTTC	CASRDRVSYNEQFF